This TCR beta chain derives from a study of T-cell reconstitution after alpha-beta-depleted transplantation in children. This clonotype appeared a few times. Library preparation (for TCRbeta) was performed with unique molecular identifiers. One entry per CDR3 protein, called by TCRdb with MiXCR from the PCR reads. This repertoire shows about 250,000 distinct CDR3 sequences, about 24% found once; its top ten account for about 5%. CDR3 length: 14 amino acids. The ends were cut back, 1 base at V and 9 bases at J, with 16 bases in the middle. The germline gives CDR1 DFQATT, CDR2 SNEGSKA (reference sequence).

The rearrangement uses TRBV20-1 and TRBJ2-4; a weak D match, TRBD1 (6 bases). The sequence derives from a female patient aged 2-9 years who had a stem cell transplant for congenital amegakaryocytic thrombocytopenia, so the T cells may come from the graft donor. The material was PBMCs, mostly from graft donor cells, obtained 360 days after TCRalphabeta/CD19-depleted stem cell transplant. CDR3 residues: CSARGDGKGGIQYF. The CDR3 DNA sequence: TGCAGTGCTAGAGGGGACGGCAAAGGGGGCATTCAGTACTTC.